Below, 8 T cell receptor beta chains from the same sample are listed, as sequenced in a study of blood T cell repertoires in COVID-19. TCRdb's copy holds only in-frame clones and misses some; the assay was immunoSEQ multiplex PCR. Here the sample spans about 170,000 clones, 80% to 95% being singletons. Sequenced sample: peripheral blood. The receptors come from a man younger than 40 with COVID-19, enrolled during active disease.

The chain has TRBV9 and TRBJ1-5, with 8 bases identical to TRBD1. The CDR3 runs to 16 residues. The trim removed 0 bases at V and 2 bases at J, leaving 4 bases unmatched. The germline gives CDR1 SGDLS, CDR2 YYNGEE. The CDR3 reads CASSVDGTGGNQPQHF. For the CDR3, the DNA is TGTGCCAGCAGCGTAGACGGGACAGGAGGCAATCAGCCCCAGCATTTT.

In DNA, the CDR3 is TGTGCCTCGGGGTACTTCACTGAAGCTTTCTTT. This codes for CASGYFTEAFF. The rearrangement links TRBV12-3 or TRBV12-4 to TRBJ1-1, with D uncertain. V lost 11 bases, J lost 4 bases, and 11 bases lay in between. The CDR3 sequence is 11 residues long.

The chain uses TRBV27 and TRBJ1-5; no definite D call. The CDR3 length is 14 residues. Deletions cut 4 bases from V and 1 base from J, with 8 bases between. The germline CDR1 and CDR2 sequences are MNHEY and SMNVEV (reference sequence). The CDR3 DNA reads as TGTGCCAGCAGTTCCCCAGGAAGCAATCAGCCCCAGCATTTT. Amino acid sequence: CASSSPGSNQPQHF.

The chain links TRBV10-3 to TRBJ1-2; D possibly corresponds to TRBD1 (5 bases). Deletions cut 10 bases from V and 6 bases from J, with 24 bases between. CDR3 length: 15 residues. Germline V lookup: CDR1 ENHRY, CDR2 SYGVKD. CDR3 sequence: CATRLGELSENGYTF. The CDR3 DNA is TGTGCCACCCGTTTAGGGGAATTAAGCGAGAATGGCTACACCTTC.

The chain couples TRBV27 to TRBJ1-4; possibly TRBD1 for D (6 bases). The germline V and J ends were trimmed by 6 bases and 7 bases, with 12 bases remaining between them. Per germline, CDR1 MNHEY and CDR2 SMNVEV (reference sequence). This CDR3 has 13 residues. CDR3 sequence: CASSPQGSEKLFF. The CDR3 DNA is TGTGCCAGCAGCCCCCAGGGGAGTGAAAAACTGTTTTTT.

CDR3 amino acids: CASRSGSNQPQHF. The DNA of the CDR3 is TGTGCCAGCAGATCCGGTAGCAATCAGCCCCAGCATTTT. The gene calls are TRBV27 and TRBJ1-5, with no clear D. Germline values: CDR1 MNHEY, CDR2 SMNVEV (reference sequence). With 6 bases removed from V and 0 bases from J, the gap between germline ends came to 6 bases. This CDR3 region has 13 residues.

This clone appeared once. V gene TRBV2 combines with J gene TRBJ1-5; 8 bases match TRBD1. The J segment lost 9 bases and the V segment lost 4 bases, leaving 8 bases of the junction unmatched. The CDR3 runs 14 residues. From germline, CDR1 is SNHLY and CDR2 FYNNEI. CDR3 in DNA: TGTGCCAGCAGTGGGACAGGGCAAATTATGCCCCAGCATTTT. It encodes CASSGTGQIMPQHF.

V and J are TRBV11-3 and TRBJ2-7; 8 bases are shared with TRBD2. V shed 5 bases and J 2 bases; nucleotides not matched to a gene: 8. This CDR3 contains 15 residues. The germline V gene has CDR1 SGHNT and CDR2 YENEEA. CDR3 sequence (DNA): TGTGCCAGCAGCCGGGAGGGAGGATTAACCTACGAGCAGTACTTC. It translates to CASSREGGLTYEQYF.